The source of this T cell receptor (beta chain) is a study of shared clonotypes between healthy human individuals. Trimming shortened V by 5 bases and J by 1 base, and 17 bases separated the two germline ends. The CDR3 covers 16 residues. Germline CDR1 reads SGHNT; CDR2 reads YENEEA. Assay used: immunoSEQ multiplex PCR; TCRdb lists only in-frame clones, some missing. Counted here are about 1 million clones, under 80% occurring once; the ten biggest clones make up approximately 1.5%. Study results and limitations: The study found about 5% of naive CD4 clonotypes shared across a few donors. Rarefaction showed sorted-subset sequencing was incomplete despite large depth.

CD4+ cells were split into CD45RA+ naive and CD45RA-negative memory subsets. Note on this clone: Its antigen is not identified.

This receptor was obtained from a man aged 18 to 29 in good health. The sample taken for sequencing was memory CD4+ T cells sorted from blood. As for subset: CD45RA-negative fraction. The V and J genes are TRBV11-3 and TRBJ1-1; D is unresolved. The CDR3 loop reads CASSPLRESRNTEAFF. DNA for the CDR3: TGTGCCAGCAGCCCCCTGAGGGAGAGTAGGAACACTGAAGCTTTCTTT.